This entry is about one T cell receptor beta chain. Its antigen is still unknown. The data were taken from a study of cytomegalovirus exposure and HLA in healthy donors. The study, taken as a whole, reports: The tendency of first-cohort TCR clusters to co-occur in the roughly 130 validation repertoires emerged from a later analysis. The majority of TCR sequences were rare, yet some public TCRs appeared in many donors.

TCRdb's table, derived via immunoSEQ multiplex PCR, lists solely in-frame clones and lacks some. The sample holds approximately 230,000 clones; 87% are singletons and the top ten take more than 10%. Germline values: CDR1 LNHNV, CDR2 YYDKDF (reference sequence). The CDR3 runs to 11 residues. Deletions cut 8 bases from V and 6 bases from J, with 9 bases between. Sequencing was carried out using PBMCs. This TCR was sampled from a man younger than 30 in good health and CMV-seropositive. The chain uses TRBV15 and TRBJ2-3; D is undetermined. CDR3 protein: CATGLGDTQYF. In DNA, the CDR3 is TGTGCCACCGGCCTTGGGGATACGCAGTATTTT.